This T cell receptor (beta chain) originates from a study of blood T cell repertoires in COVID-19. Two negative PCRs, clearance, or symptom resolution had been documented for recovered Cohort 3 donors. J was trimmed by 2 bases and V by 3 bases; bases with no gene match: 5. The CDR3 contains 17 residues. CDR1 is KGHSH and CDR2 is LQKENI in the germline V gene. This clone was seen just once. The repertoire was sequenced with immunoSEQ multiplex PCR; TCRdb's copy has only in-frame clones and lacks some. The sample records about 480,000 clones, less than 90% being singletons. The origin of this receptor is a woman in her sixties who had recovered from COVID-19. The sequenced material came from PBMCs or T cells enriched from blood (not recorded which). This chain connects TRBV18 to TRBJ2-3; TRBD2 aligns across 13 bases. The chain's CDR3 is CASSPKTSGGITDTQYF. CDR3 nucleotide sequence: TGTGCCAGCTCACCTAAGACTAGCGGGGGGATCACAGATACGCAGTATTTT.